This entry concerns a single TCR beta chain. As yet, its antigen is unknown. Germline loops: CDR1 MNHNS, CDR2 SASEGT. The CDR3 runs to 16 residues. Trimming removed 6 bases from V and 3 bases from J, with 19 bases in between. Time point meaning: patch test 3, about 24 weeks after DPC sensitization. Sample treatment: therapeutic diphenylcyclopropenone sensitization with weekly scalp DPC. Extraction yielded total RNA from whole blood (unfractionated). Using its own MiXCR run on the RACE reads, TCRdb lists one record per CDR3 protein. The sample yields approximately 160,000 distinct CDR3 sequences, about 27% seen once. The data were obtained in a study of human T cells and chemical hapten exposure. Study information: Across the whole study, which lasted 20 to 30 weeks, patients were given diphenylcyclopropenone on the scalp once a week. Chiefly women, the patients showed alopecia areata, totalis or universalis. Study-wide results and caveats: Significantly more large CDR3 similarity clusters were formed by expanded TCRs than by controls.

The chain uses TRBV6-1 and TRBJ2-3, with D maybe TRBD1 (6 bases). This clonotype originated in a woman between 18 and 29 years old with alopecia areata. Some clones in this sample may be carry-over from other donors' samples. The sample was whole blood, taken in connection with sensitization to the hapten diphenylcyclopropenone (DPC). The CDR3 loop is CASRIVAGQNTDTQYF. CDR3 nucleotide sequence: TGTGCCAGCAGGATAGTGGCTGGACAGAATACAGATACGCAGTATTTT.